This T cell receptor beta chain came from a study of shared clonotypes between healthy human individuals. The study's findings and limits: The study drew on few donors, limiting represented genetic and exposure-history diversity.

Turning to this clone: The antigen remains unidentified.

Measured with immunoSEQ multiplex PCR; TCRdb has only the in-frame clones, and not every one. The table lists 400,000 to 600,000 clones, 70% to 80% of them singletons. Healthy HIV-negative adults without recent acute infections or vaccinations served as donors. The material sequenced was PBMCs. This TCR came from a woman between 35 and 50 years old in good health. Some clones in this sample may be carry-over from other donors' samples.

The CDR3 sequence is CASSGGLAETQYF. As DNA, the CDR3 is TGTGCCAGCTCGGGGGGACTAGCTGAGACCCAGTACTTC. The genes are TRBV18 and TRBJ2-5, with 9 bases that match TRBD2. Germline V gene lookup returns CDR1 KGHSH and CDR2 LQKENI. CDR3 size: 13 residues. With V trimmed by 6 bases and J by 5 bases, 4 bases remained unmatched.